This entry describes one TCR beta chain. Antigen unknown. Other DNA sequences from this sample encode an identical CDR3 as well. This record belongs to a study of shared clonotypes between healthy human individuals. Study conclusions and caveats: Estimated richness values were generally larger in naive subsets than in memory subsets. Unshared clonotypes carried lower generation probabilities than those common to all four donors. Represented genetic and exposure-history diversity was restricted by having few donors.

The assay was immunoSEQ multiplex PCR, and TCRdb's table has in-frame clones only and misses some. This sample has 2,100,000 or so clones; roughly 95% occur once, and the top ten carry 0.13%. V shed 3 bases and J shed 0 bases, with 6 bases lying between them. CDR3 length: 14 amino acids. Germline V gene lookup returns CDR1 KGHSH and CDR2 LQKENI. What was sequenced was naive CD4+ T cells sorted from blood. Subset: CD45RA+ positively selected. The chain is built from TRBV18 and TRBJ1-3; no firm D call. The clonotype comes from a man between 18 and 35 years old in good health. CDR3 bases: TGTGCCAGCTCACCCGCTGGCTCTGGAAACACCATATATTTT. This codes for CASSPAGSGNTIYF.